The rows below give T cell receptor beta chains drawn from one sample of a study of blood T cell repertoires in COVID-19. TCRdb's table, derived via immunoSEQ multiplex PCR, lists solely in-frame clones and lacks some. Of 150,000 to 200,000 clones listed, 60% to 80% are singletons. Sequences were obtained from peripheral blood. These receptors were taken from a woman aged 70-85 years with acute or convalescent COVID-19. Each CDR3 is given with its conserved first and last residue. Fields, in order: CDR3 protein, V gene, J gene.

CDR3aa: CASSLGQGGTGELFF; v_gene: TRBV7-3; j_gene: TRBJ2-2
CDR3aa: CASSAGGGETQYF; v_gene: TRBV7-2; j_gene: TRBJ2-5
CDR3aa: CSVTMVASGMQYF; v_gene: TRBV29-1; j_gene: TRBJ2-7
CDR3aa: CASREDREYGYTF; v_gene: TRBV2; j_gene: TRBJ1-2
CDR3aa: CASSEGPNSPLHF; v_gene: TRBV2; j_gene: TRBJ1-6
CDR3aa: CASSLDGTGAYEQYF; v_gene: TRBV5-1; j_gene: TRBJ2-7
CDR3aa: CSVVSGIGETQYF; v_gene: TRBV29-1; j_gene: TRBJ2-5
CDR3aa: CASRAGASAYEQYF; v_gene: TRBV6-5; j_gene: TRBJ2-7
CDR3aa: CASSLGVRVAEAFF; v_gene: TRBV7-8; j_gene: TRBJ1-1
CDR3aa: CASSQEWREATDTQYF; v_gene: TRBV3-1/TRBV3-2; j_gene: TRBJ2-3
CDR3aa: CASSQEWEGARYF; v_gene: TRBV4-1; j_gene: TRBJ2-7
CDR3aa: CASSTWTDFNEKLFF; v_gene: TRBV19; j_gene: TRBJ1-4
CDR3aa: CASRFGLRSSYEQYF; v_gene: TRBV6-5; j_gene: TRBJ2-7
CDR3aa: CASSQQWTSGRGAGELFF; v_gene: TRBV3-1/TRBV3-2; j_gene: TRBJ2-2